This T cell receptor (beta chain) was identified in a study of spatial heterogeneity in lung cancer. The wider study: Raw-read counts averaged over ten per unique TCR and UMI combination. General study results and limits: Mutation counts in tumors were tracked by counts of expanded intratumoral alpha and beta TCRs.

TCR cDNA molecules each carried a unique molecular identifier. TCRdb ran MiXCR on the 5' RACE reads and lists one entry per CDR3 protein. The repertoire includes around 2,500 distinct CDR3 sequences, 5.8% of them detected once, and about 8.2% sits in the top ten. With 0 bases clipped from V and 5 bases from J, the junction kept 17 bases outside the gene matches. CDR1 and CDR2 from the germline V gene are DFQATT and SNEGSKA (reference sequence). The CDR3 spans 18 residues. Time point in this sample: sample taken at primary tumor resection. This clonotype was seen more than once but under ten times. Its target is unknown.

This specimen was lung tumor tissue, taken at surgery. The receptor comes from a male donor with early-stage non-small cell lung cancer. The chain has TRBV20-1 and TRBJ1-1; 8 bases match TRBD1. The CDR3 sequence: CSARDRIARTGFYTEAFF. Here the CDR3 DNA reads TGCAGTGCTAGAGATCGTATAGCCAGGACAGGGTTCTATACTGAAGCTTTCTTT.